The rows below give T cell receptor beta chains drawn from one sample of a study of a mutant IDH1 vaccine in newly diagnosed glioma. Profiling relied on immunoSEQ multiplex PCR, and the TCRdb table lists in-frame clones only, not all of them. The sample records 20,000 to 25,000 clones, 93% being singletons. Sequencing was performed on PBMCs, taken from a glioma patient treated with radiotherapy, temozolomide or both. The receptors originated from a man aged 40-49 years with glioma. CDR3s leave out the opening cysteine and the closing phenylalanine or tryptophan. The D gene is left open where the match is weak.

D,V,CDR3
-,TRBV6-6,ASSYSKGTYGYT
TRBD1,TRBV28,ASITGGARRETQY
TRBD1,TRBV6-5,ASSYDMDRDAF
-,TRBV30,AWSANLFSGNTIY
TRBD1,TRBV5-6,ASKKGQGSYEQY
TRBD2,TRBV7-8,ASRFTRGSSSSYEQY
-,TRBV18,ASSPGFGANVLT
-,TRBV25-1,ASRPWGGHTEAF
-,TRBV5-5,ASSLGFQETQY
-,TRBV7-3,ASSFGGDPTDTQY
-,TRBV12-5,ASGGGRLVGETQY
TRBD1,TRBV7-9,ASSLNADRAGGYT
TRBD1,TRBV2,ASSDGTGANEQF
-,TRBV28,ASSPRAVNYSNQPQH
-,TRBV29-1,SAVLGNTEAF
TRBD1,TRBV18,ASSPPLGGHTEAF
-,TRBV5-1,ASSLGTPTDTQY
-,TRBV4-2,ASSQDGRAFPYEQY
-,TRBV7-8,ASSFWGSYEQY
-,TRBV6-1,ASSETQGDYGYT
TRBD2,TRBV6-5,ASRNYYSGDNEQF
-,TRBV9,ASSEEPSTDTQY
TRBD1,TRBV29-1,SVVEGLYGQEDPDQNYGYT
-,TRBV19,ASSIRAPQDPLH
-,TRBV9,ASSVVSGDTQY
TRBD1,TRBV14,ASSQADRVLTDTQY
-,TRBV19,ASSILTGNQPQH
TRBD2,TRBV11-2,ASSFQAGAGEQF
-,TRBV7-6,ASSYRAGISTDTQY
TRBD1,TRBV6-5,ASSSGTGEDF
TRBD1,TRBV6-5,ANETGDYASYT
TRBD1,TRBV10-3,AISDTMDRGRGYT
TRBD1,TRBV7-9,ASRTGENTGELF
TRBD2,TRBV10-3,AISDPSGRYYNEQF
TRBD2,TRBV7-8,ASSLGGTSGGNEQF
-,TRBV30,AWSAFVNEQY
-,TRBV19,ASSIWQGYQPQH
-,TRBV18,ASSPPGRFTEAF
-,TRBV16,ASSQSLYSGANVLT
-,TRBV7-9,ASSRVNEQF
-,TRBV7-9,ASSPAELGGDTDTQY
TRBD1,TRBV18,ASSSGGYEQY
-,TRBV4-2,ASSQREGLYGYT
TRBD1,TRBV9,ASGDRNQETQY
-,TRBV7-9,ASSLGGANVLT
-,TRBV2,ASSESSFGQGLAIF
TRBD1,TRBV5-6,ASSLPGQYNSPLH
TRBD2,TRBV11-3,ASSPGTSGNTGELF
TRBD1,TRBV4-3,ASSPTGQPYGYT
TRBD2,TRBV6-1,ASSARTSGNWAGEQF
TRBD2,TRBV9,ASSGSLAGAVY
-,TRBV7-9,ASSLSGGADTQY
TRBD1,TRBV6-5,ASRQGLNTEAF
-,TRBV5-1,ASSGGGTAIYEQY
-,TRBV5-8,ASSPPRYGKRGTGELF
TRBD1,TRBV19,ATHRGPQGPQH
TRBD2,TRBV6-5,ASSAWTSGTGELF
-,TRBV6-1,ASRPSIEANYGYT